This T cell receptor (beta chain) was recovered during a study of PD-1 blockade in mismatch repair-deficient tumors. PCR or immunohistochemistry showed mismatch repair deficiency in every enrolled patient. V lost 6 bases, J lost 5 bases, and 14 bases lay in between. The CDR3 length is 14 residues. CDR1 is SGHNT and CDR2 is YENEEA in the germline V gene. TCRdb's copy holds only in-frame clones and misses some; the assay was immunoSEQ multiplex PCR. The profile covers 35,000 to 45,000 clones, with 80% to 90% appearing a single time and around 3.9% taken by the ten largest. This sample comprised peripheral blood, obtained about 81 weeks after starting pembrolizumab. The origin of this receptor is an adult with mismatch repair-deficient cancer. The chain recombines TRBV11-3 with TRBJ2-1; D ambiguous. The CDR3 spells CASSPTDGHNEQFF. The CDR3 nucleotides read TGTGCCAGCAGTCCCACCGACGGTCACAATGAGCAGTTCTTC.